The TCR beta chain under discussion was sequenced for a study of OX40 agonist ivuxolimab in advanced cancers. The protocol was immunoSEQ multiplex PCR, while the TCRdb copy is restricted to in-frame clones and leaves out a portion. The repertoire holds nearly 110,000 clones, with approximately 89% as singletons. CDR3 size: 14 residues. CDR1 is SNHLY, CDR2 FYNNEI, per germline. Trimming shortened V by 10 bases and J by 2 bases, and 17 bases separated the two germline ends. Specimen: CD4+ or CD8+ T cells sorted from blood, collected in a trial of the OX40 agonist ivuxolimab. The chain recombines TRBV2 with TRBJ1-2; D uncertain. This sequence originates from an adult with an advanced solid tumor such as melanoma, head and neck, liver or kidney cancer. For the CDR3, the DNA is TGTGCCACCCCCGGCTTGGATGGAAACTATGGCTACACCTTC. Protein sequence: CATPGLDGNYGYTF.